This T cell receptor (beta chain) came from a study of shared clonotypes between healthy human individuals. Repertoires were generated with immunoSEQ multiplex PCR, while TCRdb's copy carries only in-frame clones and drops some. The sample yields some 2.4 million clones, over 85% seen once. Remarks on this clone: Its target is unknown. The identical CDR3 is also encoded by other nucleotide sequences in the sample.

Study outcomes and limitations: Among non-shared clonotypes, generation probabilities were lower than among those shared by all four donors.

Trimming removed 3 bases at V and 3 bases at J, with 10 bases between. CDR1 is MNHNS and CDR2 is SASEGT in the germline V gene. The CDR3 runs to 14 residues. The sequence was collected from a man younger than 30 in good health. Some clones in this sample may be carry-over from other donors' samples. The sequencing sample was made of naive CD4+ T cells from PBMCs. This sample's subset: CD45RA+ positively selected. The rearrangement joins TRBV6-1 to TRBJ2-3; D may be TRBD1 (5 bases). The CDR3 DNA follows: TGTGCCAGCAGTGACAGGGTTGGGACAGATACGCAGTATTTT. It translates to CASSDRVGTDTQYF.